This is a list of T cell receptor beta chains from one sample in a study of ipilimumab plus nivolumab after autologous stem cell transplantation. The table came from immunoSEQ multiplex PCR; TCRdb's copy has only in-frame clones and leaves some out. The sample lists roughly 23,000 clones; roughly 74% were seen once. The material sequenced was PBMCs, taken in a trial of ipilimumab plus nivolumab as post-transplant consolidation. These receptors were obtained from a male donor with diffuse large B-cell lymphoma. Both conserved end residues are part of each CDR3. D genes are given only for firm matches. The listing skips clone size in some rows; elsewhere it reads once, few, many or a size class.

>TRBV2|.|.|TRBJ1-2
CASSGPLSDYGYTF
TGTGCCAGCAGTGGACCTTTATCGGACTATGGCTACACCTTC
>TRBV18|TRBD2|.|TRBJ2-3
CASSPIGSGGDTDTQYF
TGTGCCAGCTCGCCCATCGGTAGCGGGGGGGACACAGATACGCAGTATTTT
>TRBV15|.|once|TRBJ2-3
CATRPTREGTDTQYF
TGTGCCACCAGACCCACCAGGGAAGGTACAGATACGCAGTATTTT
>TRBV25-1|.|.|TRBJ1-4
CASSEYTTNEKLFF
TGTGCCAGCAGTGAATACACAACTAATGAAAAACTGTTTTTT
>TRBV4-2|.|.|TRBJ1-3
CASSQAATLSGNTIYF
TGTGCCAGCAGCCAAGCCGCGACGCTCTCTGGAAACACCATATATTTT
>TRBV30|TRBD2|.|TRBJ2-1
CAWRVAGGSPYNEQFF
TGTGCCTGGAGGGTAGCGGGAGGGAGTCCCTACAATGAGCAGTTCTTC
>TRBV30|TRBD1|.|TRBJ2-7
CAGCWTGGAYEQYF
TGTGCCGGATGTTGGACAGGGGGGGCCTACGAGCAGTACTTC
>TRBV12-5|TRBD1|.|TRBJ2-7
CASGPGQGSTYEQYF
TGTGCTAGTGGTCCGGGACAGGGGAGCACCTACGAGCAGTACTTC
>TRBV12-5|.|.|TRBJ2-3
CASGLIGGSTDTQYF
TGTGCTAGTGGTTTGATCGGGGGTAGCACAGATACGCAGTATTTT
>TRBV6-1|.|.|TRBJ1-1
CASLAGGDSTEAFF
TGTGCCAGCCTGGCGGGGGGCGACAGCACTGAAGCTTTCTTT
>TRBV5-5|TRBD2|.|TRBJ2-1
CASSLTGLADYNEQFF
TGTGCCAGCAGTTTGACCGGACTAGCGGATTACAATGAGCAGTTCTTC
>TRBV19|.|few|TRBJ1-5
CASTASTGNNQPQHF
TGTGCCAGTACCGCTTCGACAGGAAACAATCAGCCCCAGCATTTT
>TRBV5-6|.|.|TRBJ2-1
CASSWGEYSYNEQFF
TGTGCCAGCAGCTGGGGCGAATACTCCTACAATGAGCAGTTCTTC
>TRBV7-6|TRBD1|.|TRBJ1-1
CASSLAGQGANTEAFF
TGTGCCAGCAGCTTAGCGGGACAGGGGGCAAACACTGAAGCTTTCTTT
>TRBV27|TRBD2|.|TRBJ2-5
CASSLFALAGGPQETQYF
TGTGCCAGCAGTTTATTTGCACTAGCGGGAGGGCCCCAAGAGACCCAGTACTTC
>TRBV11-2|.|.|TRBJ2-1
CASSSSTGSSYNEQFF
TGTGCCAGCAGCTCCTCAACAGGGAGTTCTTACAATGAGCAGTTCTTC
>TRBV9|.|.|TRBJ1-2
CASSSPRTKGGGYTF
TGTGCCAGCAGCTCCCCTAGGACGAAAGGAGGAGGCTACACCTTC
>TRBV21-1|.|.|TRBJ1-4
CASSDRDAPLLLEKLFF
TGTGCCAGCAGCGACCGGGACGCCCCTCTACTACTAGAAAAACTGTTTTTT
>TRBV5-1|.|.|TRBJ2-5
CASSLRGLQETQYF
TGCGCCAGCAGCTTGCGGGGCCTCCAAGAGACCCAGTACTTC
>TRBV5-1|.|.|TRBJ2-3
CASSLDQGSTDTQYF
TGCGCCAGCAGCTTGGATCAGGGGTCAACAGATACGCAGTATTTT
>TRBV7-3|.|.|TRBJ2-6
CASSPQASSGANVLTF
TGTGCCAGCAGCCCTCAGGCCAGCTCTGGGGCCAACGTCCTGACTTTC
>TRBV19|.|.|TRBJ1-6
CASSITGNSPLHF
TGTGCCAGTAGTATAACGGGGAATTCACCCCTCCACTTT
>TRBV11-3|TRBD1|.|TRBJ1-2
CASSANLQGAGYTF
TGTGCCAGCAGCGCCAACCTGCAGGGGGCCGGCTACACCTTC